The 27 T cell receptor beta chains below all came from one sample that was sequenced in a study of Graves' ophthalmopathy and Graves' hyperthyroidism. RNA transcripts provided the template for amplifying TCR beta CDR3 regions. HTBI primers served in a first-round RT-PCR, which a second-round multiplex PCR followed. TCRdb used MiXCR to reprocess the multiplex PCR reads, holding one entry per CDR3 protein. The repertoire holds over 650,000 distinct CDR3 sequences, with approximately 39% as singletons. Material for sequencing was peripheral blood. The receptors shown here come from an adult man with Graves' ophthalmopathy.

V is TRBV5-4 and J is TRBJ1-2; D may be TRBD1 (5 bases). CDR1 SGHNT and CDR2 YYREEE come from the germline V gene (reference sequence). There are 16 residues in the CDR3. Trimming left V 1 base short and J 0 bases short, with 13 bases between. In DNA form, the CDR3 reads TGTGCCAGCAGCTTGATCGGGGAGACAGCTAACTATGGCTACACCTTC. Protein sequence: CASSLIGETANYGYTF.

This clonotype was found many times. This chain connects TRBV2 to TRBJ2-7, with D uncertain. The V and J ends lost 6 bases and 12 bases respectively, with 24 bases between them. The CDR3 runs to 14 residues. Germline V lookup: CDR1 SNHLY, CDR2 FYNNEI. The CDR3 protein is CASRETGRWATPYF. CDR3 sequence (DNA): TGTGCCAGCAGGGAAACCGGGCGGTGGGCCACCCCGTACTTC.

The sample holds many counts of this clonotype. The rearrangement joins TRBV19 to TRBJ2-6; TRBD2 matches at 12 bases. After removal of 5 bases from V and 3 bases from J, the junction contained 5 bases not matched to a gene. Germline V gene lookup returns CDR1 LNHDA and CDR2 SQIVND (reference sequence). This CDR3 region has 17 residues. DNA for the CDR3: TGTGCCAGTAGTGGGACTAGCGGGTCGGTTGGGGCCAACGTCCTGACTTTC. Encoded protein: CASSGTSGSVGANVLTF.

V and J are TRBV20-1 and TRBJ2-5; a weak D match, TRBD2 (6 bases). The CDR3 loop spans 13 amino acids. Trimming removed 1 base from V and 2 bases from J, with 8 bases in between. In germline, CDR1 is DFQATT, CDR2 SNEGSKA (reference sequence). CDR3 sequence: CSARAGEQETQYF. In DNA, the CDR3 is TGCAGTGCTAGAGCGGGAGAGCAAGAGACCCAGTACTTC.

V gene TRBV25-1 combines with J gene TRBJ1-2; D is undetermined. V was pared by 8 bases and J by 0 bases, with 13 bases between. CDR1 and CDR2 (germline): MGHDK, SYGVNS. This CDR3 has 14 residues. The CDR3 sequence is CASSPEDSNYGYTF. The CDR3 bases are TGTGCCAGCTCACCAGAGGACTCTAACTATGGCTACACCTTC.

Notes on this clonotype: This may come from a read error, since a much larger clone is one base off. It is likely a read error, because the conserved phenylalanine at the end of the CDR3 is missing. This sequence joins TRBV20-1 and TRBJ1-1; D is possibly TRBD1 (5 bases). V dropped 0 bases and J dropped 5 bases, with 10 bases sitting between them. Germline-derived CDR1 and CDR2 are DFQATT and SNEGSKA (reference sequence). This CDR3 has 13 residues. The CDR3 spells CSARDLSGTEAFL. The CDR3 nucleotides are TGCAGTGCTAGAGATTTGTCAGGGACTGAAGCTTTCCTT.

This clonotype was observed many times. This chain links TRBV15 with TRBJ2-7; TRBD1 matches at 8 bases. The CDR3 totals 16 residues. Germline lookup yields CDR1 LNHNV and CDR2 YYDKDF (reference sequence). The trim removed 0 bases at V and 6 bases at J, leaving 10 bases unmatched. In nucleotides, the CDR3 is TGTGCCACCAGCAGAGATCTTGGCAGGGGGCGCGGCGAGCAGTACTTC. Amino acid sequence: CATSRDLGRGRGEQYF.

About this clonotype: A read error may explain this, as a much larger clone is one base away. V usage is TRBV5-5 and J usage is TRBJ2-7; D possibly uses TRBD1 or TRBD2 (5 bases each). The CDR3 consists of 15 residues. The germline V gene has CDR1 SGHKS and CDR2 YYEKEE (reference sequence). The V end was cut by 4 bases, the J end by 4 bases, with 18 bases between. CDR3 amino acids: CASSIGLGARYEQYF. CDR3 DNA sequence: TGTGCCAGCAGCATCGGACTCGGGGCTAGGTACGAGCAGTACTTC. Filled out from reference TRBV5-5 and TRBJ2-7, the complete variable domain reads DAGVTQSPTHLIKTRGQQVTLRCSPISGHKSVSWYQQVLGQGPQFIFQYYEKEERGRGNFPDRFSARQFPNYSSELNVNALLLGDSALYLCASSIGLGARYEQYFGPGTRLTVT.

This clonotype came up a few times. Here the CDR3 reads CSARDTVISNQPQHF. The CDR3 DNA reads as TGCAGTGCTAGAGATACCGTAATTAGCAATCAGCCCCAGCATTTT. The genes are TRBV20-1 and TRBJ1-5; D is uncertain. The germline V gene encodes CDR1 DFQATT and CDR2 SNEGSKA (reference sequence). Trimming removed 0 bases from V and 0 bases from J, with 9 bases in between. CDR3 size: 15 residues.

V is TRBV7-2 and J is TRBJ1-4; no reliable D call. V lost 3 bases, J lost 7 bases, and 12 bases lay in between. Germline V gene lookup returns CDR1 SGHTA and CDR2 FQGNSA. This CDR3 has 14 amino acids. CDR3 region: CASSFLGYGEKLFF. The CDR3 DNA follows: TGTGCCAGCAGCTTCCTAGGGTATGGTGAAAAACTGTTTTTT.

This clonotype was seen repeatedly, ten times or more. This chain links TRBV7-3 with TRBJ1-6, with 11 bases aligning to TRBD1. V lost 4 bases, J lost 7 bases, and 6 bases stayed unmatched. Germline CDR1 SGHTA, CDR2 FQGTGA. This CDR3 comprises 16 residues. The CDR3 spells CASSSGTGGNNSPLHF. The CDR3 nucleotides read TGTGCCAGCAGCTCCGGGACAGGGGGGAACAATTCACCCCTCCACTTT.

This clonotype has ten or more counts. V gene TRBV6-5 combines with J gene TRBJ2-7; 8 nucleotides align to TRBD1. The CDR3 length is 13 residues. CDR1 is MNHEY and CDR2 is SVGAGI in the germline V gene. Germline trimming cut 6 bases from V and 5 bases from J; bases unmatched to any gene: 6. CDR3 DNA: TGTGCCAGCAGGAGGACAGGGAATCACGAGCAGTACTTC. Encoded protein: CASRRTGNHEQYF.

This chain joins TRBV5-1 and TRBJ2-7; 7 bases agree with TRBD1. V lost 4 bases, J lost 0 bases, and 10 bases stayed unmatched. Looked up from germline, CDR1 is SGHRS and CDR2 is YFSETQ. CDR3 length: 16 amino acids. The CDR3 DNA sequence: TGCGCCAGCAGCCGACAGGGCCCTGTGGGCTCCTACGAGCAGTACTTC. Its translation: CASSRQGPVGSYEQYF.

Concerning this clonotype: One end of the junction does not line up with germline, which may come from a read error. This rearrangement joins TRBV19 to TRBJ2-7; D is perhaps TRBD1 (5 bases). The CDR3 spans 13 residues. Per the germline V gene, CDR1 is LNHDA and CDR2 is SQIVND (reference sequence). CDR3 residues: CASSQGISNEQYF. DNA of the CDR3: TGTGCCAGTAGCCAGGGTATCTCCAACGAGCAGTACTTC.

Notes on this clonotype: Since no conserved phenylalanine or tryptophan closes the CDR3, a read error is the likely cause. The rearrangement joins TRBV2 to TRBJ1-6; TRBD1 agrees at 7 bases. The CDR3 is made up of 16 amino acids. The germline gives CDR1 SNHLY, CDR2 FYNNEI. The ends lost 4 bases at V and 0 bases at J; junction bases unmatched: 3. CDR3 region: CASSGQGSSYNSPLHL. CDR3 nucleotide sequence: TGTGCCAGCAGTGGACAGGGAAGCTCCTATAATTCACCCCTCCACCTT.

This clonotype has at least ten counts. The chain joins TRBV6-1 to TRBJ1-2; 9 nucleotides agree with TRBD1. The germline V gene has CDR1 MNHNS and CDR2 SASEGT. J lost 8 bases, V lost 4 bases, and 11 bases had no gene match. The CDR3 sequence is 15 residues long. The CDR3 is CASSATGTGRNGYTF. In DNA form, the CDR3 reads TGTGCCAGCAGTGCTACGGGGACAGGGCGTAACGGCTACACCTTC.

This clonotype was recorded at least ten times. The J gene is TRBJ2-2, the V gene TRBV29-1; possibly TRBD1 for D (5 bases). The CDR3 totals 11 residues. Between the trimmed V and J ends, which lost 3 bases and 6 bases, there was a span of 5 bases. Per the germline V gene, CDR1 is SQVTM and CDR2 is ANQGSEA. In DNA, the CDR3 is TGCAGCGTTGAGGGGCCCGGGGAGCTGTTTTTT. Amino acid sequence: CSVEGPGELFF.

The chain couples TRBV25-1 to TRBJ2-5; D might be TRBD2 (5 bases). The CDR3 sequence is 13 residues long. The V and J ends lost 8 bases and 5 bases respectively, with 15 bases between them. Germline assignment: CDR1 MGHDK and CDR2 SYGVNS. The CDR3 DNA reads as TGTGCCAGCCGAGGGAGTGCGCGGGAGACCCAGTACTTC. The encoded protein is CASRGSARETQYF.

This clonotype was counted at least ten times. The chain employs TRBV15 and TRBJ2-7; D may match TRBD1 or TRBD2 (5 bases each). In germline, CDR1 is LNHNV, CDR2 YYDKDF (reference sequence). The ends were cut back, 3 bases at V and 3 bases at J, with 18 bases in the middle. The CDR3 runs to 16 residues. The CDR3: CATSSGMGDGIYEQYF. In DNA, the CDR3 is TGTGCCACCAGCAGTGGTATGGGGGACGGAATCTACGAGCAGTACTTC.

This clonotype was counted a single time. V and J are TRBV29-1 and TRBJ2-7, with 8 bases fitting TRBD1. Germline CDR1 reads SQVTM; CDR2 reads ANQGSEA. The CDR3 has 14 residues. V trimming: 5 bases; J trimming: 6 bases; junction bases outside the gene matches: 12. CDR3 amino acids: CSVTGGWGSAEQYF. CDR3 DNA: TGCAGCGTTACAGGGGGATGGGGGTCTGCCGAGCAGTACTTC.

A single count supports this clonotype. This chain joins TRBV7-9 and TRBJ2-7; perhaps TRBD2 as D (5 bases). V lost 0 bases, J lost 7 bases, and 10 bases lay in between. From germline, CDR1 is SEHNR and CDR2 FQNEAQ (reference sequence). The CDR3 length is 13 residues. As DNA, the CDR3 is TGTGCCAGCAGCTTAGCAGATGAGGGAGAGCAGTACTTC. Its protein is CASSLADEGEQYF.

This clonotype was seen ten or more times. The chain joins TRBV7-6 to TRBJ1-5; D uncertain. In germline, CDR1 is SGHVS, CDR2 FNYEAQ. The CDR3 loop spans 13 amino acids. The V end lost 6 bases, the J end lost 0 bases, and 6 bases lay between the germline ends. This CDR3 reads CASSSVSNQPQHF. CDR3 coding DNA: TGTGCCAGCAGTTCGGTTAGCAATCAGCCCCAGCATTTT.

This clonotype has at least ten counts. The rearrangement links TRBV20-1 to TRBJ1-5, with D tentatively TRBD1 (5 bases). This CDR3 contains 14 residues. The germline V gene has CDR1 DFQATT and CDR2 SNEGSKA (reference sequence). V lost 6 bases, J lost 8 bases, and 20 bases lay in between. The CDR3 bases are TGCAGTGCCACCCCCGGGACGGACCTCGAGCCCCAGCATTTT. It specifies CSATPGTDLEPQHF.

Ten or more counts support this clonotype. The V and J genes are TRBV19 and TRBJ1-6, with unresolved D. The length of the CDR3 is 12 residues. The V end lost 4 bases, the J end lost 9 bases, and 7 bases lay between the germline ends. Germline V gene sequence: CDR1 LNHDA, CDR2 SQIVND (reference sequence). Here the CDR3 reads CASSTGISPLHF. The CDR3 DNA reads as TGTGCCAGTAGTACCGGGATTTCACCCCTCCACTTT.

With respect to this clonotype: Given a much more abundant clone one base away, this may be a read error. The chain joins TRBV24-1 to TRBJ2-7, with no clear D. The CDR3 totals 11 residues. Germline CDR1 is KGHDR and CDR2 is SFDVKD. In nucleotides, the CDR3 is TGTGCCACCAGTGATCCCTACGGGCAGTACTTC. As protein: CATSDPYGQYF.

The V gene is TRBV7-2, the J gene TRBJ2-7, with D possibly TRBD2 on 5 matching bases. The DNA end lines up better with TRBJ2-1; the J call may be wrong. CDR1 is SGHTA and CDR2 is FQGNSA in the germline V gene. This CDR3 comprises 11 residues. The CDR3 region is CASSRGGEQFF. The DNA of the CDR3 is TGTGCCAGCAGCCGTGGCGGGGAGCAGTTCTTC.

The chain uses TRBV2 and TRBJ2-5; 12 bases are a match to TRBD2. Germline lookup yields CDR1 SNHLY and CDR2 FYNNEI. The CDR3 totals 14 residues. CDR3 amino acids: CARLAGADQETQYF. Written as DNA, the CDR3 is TGTGCTAGACTAGCGGGAGCGGACCAAGAGACCCAGTACTTC.